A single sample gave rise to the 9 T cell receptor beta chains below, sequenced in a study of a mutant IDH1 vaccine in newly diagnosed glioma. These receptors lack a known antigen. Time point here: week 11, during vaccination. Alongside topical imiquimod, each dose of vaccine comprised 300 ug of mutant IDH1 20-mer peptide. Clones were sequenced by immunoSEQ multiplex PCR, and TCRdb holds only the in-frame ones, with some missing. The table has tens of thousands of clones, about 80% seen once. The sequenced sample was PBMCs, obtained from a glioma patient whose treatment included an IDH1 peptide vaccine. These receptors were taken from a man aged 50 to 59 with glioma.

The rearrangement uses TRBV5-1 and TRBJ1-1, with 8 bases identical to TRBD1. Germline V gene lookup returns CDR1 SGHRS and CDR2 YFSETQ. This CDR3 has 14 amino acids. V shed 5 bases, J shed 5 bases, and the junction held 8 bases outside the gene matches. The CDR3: CASRVSTGDTEAFF. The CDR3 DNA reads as TGCGCCAGCAGGGTTTCGACAGGGGATACTGAAGCTTTCTTT.

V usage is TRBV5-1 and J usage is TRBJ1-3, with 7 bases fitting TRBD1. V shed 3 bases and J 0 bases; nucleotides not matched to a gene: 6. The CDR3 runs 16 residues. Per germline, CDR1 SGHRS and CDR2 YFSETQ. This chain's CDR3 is CASSSGQALSGNTIYF. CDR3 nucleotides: TGCGCCAGCAGCTCAGGACAGGCCCTCTCTGGAAACACCATATATTTT.

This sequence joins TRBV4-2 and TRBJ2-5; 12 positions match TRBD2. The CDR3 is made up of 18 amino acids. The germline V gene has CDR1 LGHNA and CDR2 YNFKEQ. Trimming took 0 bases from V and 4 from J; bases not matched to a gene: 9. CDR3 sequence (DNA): TGTGCCAGCAGCCAAGAGGCTAGCGGGAGGGGGACACGAGAGACCCAGTACTTC. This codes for CASSQEASGRGTRETQYF.

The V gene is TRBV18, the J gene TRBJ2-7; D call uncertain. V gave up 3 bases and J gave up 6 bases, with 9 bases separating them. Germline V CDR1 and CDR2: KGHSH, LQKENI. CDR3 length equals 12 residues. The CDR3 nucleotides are TGTGCCAGCTCACCGCAGATGGGCGAGCAGTACTTC. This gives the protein CASSPQMGEQYF.

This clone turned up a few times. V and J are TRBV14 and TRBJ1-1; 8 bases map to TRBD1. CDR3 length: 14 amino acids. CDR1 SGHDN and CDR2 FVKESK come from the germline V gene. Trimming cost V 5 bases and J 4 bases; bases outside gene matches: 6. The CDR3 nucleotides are TGTGCCAGCAGCGCGAGGACAGGGCGCACTGAAGCTTTCTTT. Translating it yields CASSARTGRTEAFF.

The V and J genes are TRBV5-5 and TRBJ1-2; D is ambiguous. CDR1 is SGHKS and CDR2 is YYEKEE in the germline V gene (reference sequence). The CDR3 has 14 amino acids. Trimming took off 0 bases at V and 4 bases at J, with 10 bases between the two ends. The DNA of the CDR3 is TGTGCCAGCAGCTTGGTTGGCAGCCTCTATGGCTACACCTTC. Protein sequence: CASSLVGSLYGYTF.

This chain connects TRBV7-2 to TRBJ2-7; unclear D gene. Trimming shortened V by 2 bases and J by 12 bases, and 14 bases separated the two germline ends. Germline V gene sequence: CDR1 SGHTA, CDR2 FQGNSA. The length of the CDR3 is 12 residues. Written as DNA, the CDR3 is TGTGCCAGCAGCTTAAGTAATAGGCTATGGTACTTC. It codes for CASSLSNRLWYF. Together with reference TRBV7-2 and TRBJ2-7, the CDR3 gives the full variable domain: GAGVSQSPSNKVTEKGKDVELRCDPISGHTALYWYRQSLGQGLEFLIYFQGNSAPDKSGLPSDRFSAERTGGSVSTLTIQRTQQEDSAVYLCASSLSNRLWYFGPGTRLTVT.

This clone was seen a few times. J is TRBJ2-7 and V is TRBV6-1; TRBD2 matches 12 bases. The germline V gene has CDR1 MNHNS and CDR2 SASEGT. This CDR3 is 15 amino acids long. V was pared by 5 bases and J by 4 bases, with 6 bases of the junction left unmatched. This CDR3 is CASSPRLAGEYEQYF. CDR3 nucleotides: TGTGCCAGCAGTCCCCGACTAGCGGGAGAGTACGAGCAGTACTTC.

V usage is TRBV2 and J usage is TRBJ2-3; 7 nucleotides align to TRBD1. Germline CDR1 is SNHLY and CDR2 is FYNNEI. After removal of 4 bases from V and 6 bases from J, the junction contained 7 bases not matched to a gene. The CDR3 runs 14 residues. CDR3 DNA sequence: TGTGCCAGCAGTGTAAAGGGGGCCTCGGATACGCAGTATTTT. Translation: CASSVKGASDTQYF.